The 13 T cell receptor beta chains presented below share a single source sample, sequenced in a study of blood T cell repertoires in COVID-19. Assay: immunoSEQ multiplex PCR; the TCRdb copy retains only in-frame clones and omits some. This sample has 150,000 to 200,000 clones, with roughly 73% found just once. The sample taken for sequencing was peripheral blood. The receptors originated from a woman aged 80 or over with active or convalescent COVID-19.

The chain uses TRBV5-1 and TRBJ1-1, with D unresolved. The CDR3 has 14 residues. With 1 base removed from V and 1 base from J, the gap between germline ends came to 8 bases. CDR1 and CDR2 (germline): SGHRS, YFSETQ. The CDR3 is CASSLLAANTEAFF. CDR3 in DNA: TGCGCCAGCAGCTTGTTAGCGGCGAACACTGAAGCTTTCTTT. The full variable domain, in which reference TRBV5-1 and TRBJ1-1 provide the parts outside the CDR3, is KAGVTQTPRYLIKTRGQQVTLSCSPISGHRSVSWYQQTPGQGLQFLFEYFSETQRNKGNFPGRFSGRQFSNSRSEMNVSTLELGDSALYLCASSLLAANTEAFFGQGTRLTVV.

The rearrangement links TRBV5-1 to TRBJ2-3; 8 positions match TRBD2. This CDR3 has 15 residues. After removal of 0 bases from V and 4 bases from J, the junction contained 4 bases not matched to a gene. The germline V gene encodes CDR1 SGHRS and CDR2 YFSETQ. DNA for the CDR3: TGCGCCAGCAGCTTGGCACGGGGGGGCTCAGATACGCAGTATTTT. This sequence encodes CASSLARGGSDTQYF.

The rearrangement links TRBV27 to TRBJ1-5; D gene uncertain. There are 15 residues in the CDR3. V gave up 2 bases and J gave up 6 bases, with 14 bases separating them. Per germline, CDR1 MNHEY and CDR2 SMNVEV (reference sequence). CDR3 in DNA: TGTGCCAGCAGTTTAACGGGTACTACACGTCAGCCCCAGCATTTT. It codes for CASSLTGTTRQPQHF.

On this clone itself: One junction end does not reproduce the germline sequence, and a read error may be involved. This rearrangement joins TRBV28 to TRBJ1-4, with 8 nucleotides matching TRBD1. Germline V gives CDR1 MDHEN, CDR2 SYDVKM. The CDR3 extends over 15 amino acids. Here the CDR3 reads CVSTPRGRSYEKLFF. The CDR3 DNA reads TGTGTCAGCACTCCCAGGGGGCGGTCGTATGAAAAACTGTTTTTT.

This clone has only a few counts. The chain carries TRBV5-5 and TRBJ1-2; D unclear. From germline, CDR1 is SGHKS and CDR2 YYEKEE (reference sequence). The CDR3 has 14 residues. The V and J ends lost 2 bases and 6 bases respectively, with 14 bases between them. DNA for the CDR3: TGTGCCAGCAGCTTAATGGAGGGTTCCGATGGCTACACCTTC. It translates to CASSLMEGSDGYTF.

CDR3 residues: CASSFGGGSYGYTF. As DNA, the CDR3 is TGTGCCAGCAGTTTCGGAGGGGGCTCTTATGGCTACACCTTC. The chain combines TRBV28 with TRBJ1-2; 7 bases are a match to TRBD1. Germline CDR1 is MDHEN and CDR2 is SYDVKM. The trim removed 3 bases at V and 5 bases at J, leaving 6 bases unmatched. The CDR3 is made up of 14 amino acids.

V is TRBV3-1 (or the pseudogene TRBV3-2) and J is TRBJ2-1, with TRBD2 identical over 14 bases. With V trimmed by 2 bases and J by 10 bases, 10 bases remained unmatched. Germline V gives CDR1 LGHDT, CDR2 YNNKEL (reference sequence). The CDR3 is 17 residues long. Written as DNA, the CDR3 is TGTGCCAGCAGCCAATGGACCGGGACTAGCGGGGGAGGAGAGCAGTTCTTC. Residues: CASSQWTGTSGGGEQFF.

V gene TRBV25-1 combines with J gene TRBJ2-3; 9 positions match TRBD1. Germline CDR1 and CDR2: MGHDK and SYGVNS. This CDR3 is built from 15 residues. Trimming took 2 bases from V and 6 from J; bases not matched to a gene: 6. The CDR3 here is CASSEGTGPVDTQYF. The CDR3 nucleotides are TGTGCCAGCAGTGAAGGGACAGGGCCTGTTGATACGCAGTATTTT.

The genes are TRBV5-1 and TRBJ1-1; no firm D call. V was cut by 1 base and J by 1 base, with 8 bases left in between. This CDR3 has 14 amino acids. Per germline, CDR1 SGHRS and CDR2 YFSETQ. This CDR3 reads CASSLIISNTEAFF. The CDR3 DNA reads TGCGCCAGCAGCTTGATAATATCGAACACTGAAGCTTTCTTT.

The rearrangement links TRBV27 to TRBJ2-3; D perhaps matches TRBD1 (5 bases). Trimming stripped 3 bases from V and 1 base from J, with 14 bases between. The CDR3 sequence is 16 residues long. CDR1 is MNHEY and CDR2 is SMNVEV in the germline V gene (reference sequence). In DNA form, the CDR3 reads TGTGCCAGCAGTTTCATAAGGGGCGCCGGCACAGATACGCAGTATTTT. It translates to CASSFIRGAGTDTQYF.

This clone has more than one count but fewer than ten. The V call is TRBV15, the J call TRBJ1-2; D gene ambiguous. CDR3 length equals 13 residues. Germline assignment: CDR1 LNHNV and CDR2 YYDKDF (reference sequence). Trimming stripped 0 bases from V and 8 bases from J, with 10 bases between. Here the CDR3 reads CATSRERGGGYTF. CDR3 in DNA: TGTGCCACCAGCAGAGAACGGGGTGGCGGCTACACCTTC.

The chain is built from TRBV24-1 and TRBJ2-7; possibly TRBD2 for D (5 bases). Germline V gives CDR1 KGHDR, CDR2 SFDVKD. Trimming took off 4 bases at V and 4 bases at J, with 7 bases between the two ends. CDR3 length: 12 residues. The chain's CDR3 is CATSDPGYEQYF. CDR3 bases: TGTGCCACCAGTGACCCGGGATACGAGCAGTACTTC.

The chain uses TRBV28 and TRBJ1-5; TRBD1 aligns across 7 bases. After removal of 2 bases from V and 4 bases from J, the junction contained 5 bases not matched to a gene. The CDR3 contains 15 residues. Germline V gene sequence: CDR1 MDHEN, CDR2 SYDVKM. CDR3 nucleotides: TGTGCCAGCAGTTTACAGGGGGGCGAAAATCAGCCCCAGCATTTT. Its translation is CASSLQGGENQPQHF.